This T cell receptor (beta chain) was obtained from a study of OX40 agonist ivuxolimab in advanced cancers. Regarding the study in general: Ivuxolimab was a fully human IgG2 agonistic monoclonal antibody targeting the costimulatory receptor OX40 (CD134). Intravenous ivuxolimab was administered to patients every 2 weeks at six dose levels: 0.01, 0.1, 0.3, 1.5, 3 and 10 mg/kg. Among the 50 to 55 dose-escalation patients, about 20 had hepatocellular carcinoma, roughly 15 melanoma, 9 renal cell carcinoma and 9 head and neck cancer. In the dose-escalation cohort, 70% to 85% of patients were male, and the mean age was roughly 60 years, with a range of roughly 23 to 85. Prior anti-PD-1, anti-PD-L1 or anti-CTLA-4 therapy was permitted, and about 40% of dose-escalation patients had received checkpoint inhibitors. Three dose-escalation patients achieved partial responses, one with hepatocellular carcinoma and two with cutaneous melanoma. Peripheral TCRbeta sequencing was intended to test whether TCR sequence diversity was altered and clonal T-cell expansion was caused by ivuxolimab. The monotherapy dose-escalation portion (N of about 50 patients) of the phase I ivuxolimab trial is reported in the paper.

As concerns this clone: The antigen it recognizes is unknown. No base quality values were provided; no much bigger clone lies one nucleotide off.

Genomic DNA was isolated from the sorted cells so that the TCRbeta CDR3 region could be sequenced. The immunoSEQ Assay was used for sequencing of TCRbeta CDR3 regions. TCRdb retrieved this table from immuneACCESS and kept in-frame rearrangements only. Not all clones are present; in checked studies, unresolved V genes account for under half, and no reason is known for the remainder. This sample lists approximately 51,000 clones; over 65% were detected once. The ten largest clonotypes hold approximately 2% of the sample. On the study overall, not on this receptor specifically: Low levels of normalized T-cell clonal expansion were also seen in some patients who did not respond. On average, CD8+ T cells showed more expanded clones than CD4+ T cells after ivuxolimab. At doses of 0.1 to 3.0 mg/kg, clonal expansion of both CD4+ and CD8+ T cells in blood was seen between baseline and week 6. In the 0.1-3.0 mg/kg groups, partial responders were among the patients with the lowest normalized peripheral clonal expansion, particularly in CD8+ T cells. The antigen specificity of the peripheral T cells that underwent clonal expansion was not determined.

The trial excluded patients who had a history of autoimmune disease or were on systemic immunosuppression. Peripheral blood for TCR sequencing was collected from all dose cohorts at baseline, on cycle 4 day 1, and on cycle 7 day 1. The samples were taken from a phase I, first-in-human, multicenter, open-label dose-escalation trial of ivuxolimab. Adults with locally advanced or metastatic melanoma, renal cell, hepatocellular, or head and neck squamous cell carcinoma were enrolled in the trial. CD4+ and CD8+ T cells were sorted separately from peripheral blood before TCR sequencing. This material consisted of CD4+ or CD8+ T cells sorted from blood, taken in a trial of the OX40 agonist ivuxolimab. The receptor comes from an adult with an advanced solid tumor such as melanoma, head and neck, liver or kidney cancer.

The DNA reads TGTGCCAGCAGTGAAGGGCCGGGAACTGAAGCTTTCTTT. Its amino acids are CASSEGPGTEAFF. This chain is built from TRBV6-1 and TRBJ1-1; the D gene is unclear. The germline V gene encodes CDR1 MNHNS and CDR2 SASEGT. The CDR3 runs 13 residues from the cysteine to the phenylalanine. The CDR3 DNA has 39 bases and is translated from base 1. V loses 1 base of germline sequence and J loses 5 bases, and the interval between the two ends is 8 bases.